One sample yielded the 24 T cell receptor beta chains listed below, sequenced in a study of T cells in localized non-small cell lung cancer. TCRdb's table, derived via immunoSEQ multiplex PCR, lists solely in-frame clones and lacks some. In the table there are 50,000 to 65,000 clones, roughly 81% of which are singletons. Sequenced here: PBMCs, sampled before any cancer treatment. These receptor sequences come from a man between 40 and 70 years old with stage II lung adenocarcinoma.

The J gene is TRBJ2-1, the V gene TRBV25-1; TRBD1 might be the D (5 bases). With 4 bases removed from V and 1 base from J, the gap between germline ends came to 14 bases. The germline V gene encodes CDR1 MGHDK and CDR2 SYGVNS. The CDR3 is 16 amino acids. The CDR3: CASSGLAGHSYNEQFF. The CDR3 DNA reads TGTGCCAGCAGTGGATTAGCAGGACATTCCTACAATGAGCAGTTCTTC.

The chain employs TRBV5-1 and TRBJ1-2; D uncertain. Germline V gives CDR1 SGHRS, CDR2 YFSETQ. The CDR3 has 15 residues. Deletions cut 2 bases from V and 5 bases from J, with 16 bases between. The DNA of the CDR3 is TGCGCCAGCAGCTTAGGAATGCAGCAACAATATGGCTACACCTTC. Protein product: CASSLGMQQQYGYTF.

The V and J genes are TRBV4-1 and TRBJ1-2; no clear D gene. This CDR3 contains 15 residues. The germline gives CDR1 MGHRA, CDR2 YSYEKL. V lost 4 bases and J lost 5, with 17 bases in between. The CDR3 DNA follows: TGCGCCAGCAGCCCCCACACCGGGGAGGGATATGGCTACACCTTC. Its translation is CASSPHTGEGYGYTF.

This clone was found once. The genes are TRBV5-4 and TRBJ2-1, with 8 bases matching TRBD2. With V trimmed by 0 bases and J by 10 bases, 9 bases remained unmatched. CDR1 is SGHNT, CDR2 YYREEE, per germline (reference sequence). CDR3 length: 15 amino acids. The CDR3 DNA reads TGTGCCAGCAGCTTGGCCGGCGGGAGGTTCAGGGAGCAGTTCTTC. Its translation: CASSLAGGRFREQFF.

In its sample, this clone was seen once. V gene TRBV19 combines with J gene TRBJ2-1; possibly TRBD1 or TRBD2 for D (5 bases each). CDR3 length: 11 residues. The V gene's germline CDR1 is LNHDA and CDR2 SQIVND (reference sequence). The V end was cut by 9 bases, the J end by 9 bases, with 12 bases between. The CDR3 DNA reads as TGTGCCAGCTCGTTGGGGGTTGAGCAGTTCTTC. Its protein is CASSLGVEQFF.

The chain combines TRBV6-5 with TRBJ1-1; D call uncertain. Trimming cost V 6 bases and J 1 base, with 12 bases left between them. Germline CDR1 reads MNHEY; CDR2 reads SVGAGI. The length of the CDR3 is 14 residues. The CDR3 reads CASSLTDRNTEAFF. For the CDR3, the DNA is TGTGCCAGCAGCCTAACGGACCGGAACACTGAAGCTTTCTTT.

The V gene is TRBV19, the J gene TRBJ2-7; 9 bases are shared with TRBD1. Germline trimming cut 1 base from V and 3 bases from J; bases unmatched to any gene: 4. In germline, CDR1 is LNHDA, CDR2 SQIVND (reference sequence). The CDR3 is made up of 15 amino acids. This CDR3 is CASSIVDRGDYEQYF. The DNA of the CDR3 is TGTGCCAGTAGTATAGTGGACAGGGGTGACTACGAGCAGTACTTC.

J is TRBJ2-7 and V is TRBV11-2; TRBD1 matches at 9 bases. V shed 5 bases and J 9 bases; nucleotides not matched to a gene: 14. This CDR3 contains 15 residues. Germline V lookup: CDR1 SGHAT, CDR2 FQNNGV. The CDR3 is CASSPWDRVDWGQYF. The DNA for the CDR3 is TGTGCCAGCAGCCCGTGGGACAGGGTGGATTGGGGGCAGTACTTC.

The genes are TRBV19 and TRBJ2-7; D ambiguous. This CDR3 has 12 amino acids. V was shortened by 4 bases and J by 3 bases, with 7 bases between the two germline ends. Germline assignment: CDR1 LNHDA and CDR2 SQIVND (reference sequence). The CDR3 is CASSNQFYEQYF. DNA for the CDR3: TGTGCCAGTAGTAATCAGTTCTACGAGCAGTACTTC.

V usage is TRBV9 and J usage is TRBJ2-7; 9 bases align to TRBD1. CDR3 length: 14 residues. Trimming at V came to 3 bases and at J to 7 bases, leaving 8 bases not matched to a gene. CDR1 and CDR2 from the germline V gene are SGDLS and YYNGEE. This CDR3 reads CASSARTGVGEQYF. Written as DNA, the CDR3 is TGTGCCAGCAGCGCCCGGACAGGGGTCGGTGAGCAGTACTTC.

V usage is TRBV6-6 and J usage is TRBJ2-7; D not resolved. Germline V gives CDR1 MNHNY, CDR2 SVGAGI (reference sequence). There are 11 residues in the CDR3. V shed 0 bases and J shed 7 bases, with 4 bases lying between them. This chain's CDR3 is CASSYSEEQYF. CDR3 nucleotides: TGTGCCAGCAGTTACTCGGAGGAGCAGTACTTC.

CDR3: CAWNGYTF. CDR3 nucleotides: TGTGCCTGGAATGGCTACACCTTC. The J gene is TRBJ1-2, the V gene TRBV30, with D hard to call. From germline, CDR1 is GTSNPN and CDR2 SVGIG (reference sequence). V was cut by 4 bases and J by 6 bases, with 0 bases left in between. This CDR3 is built from 8 residues.

In its sample, this clone was seen once. The V call is TRBV10-2, the J call TRBJ2-7, with 9 bases matching TRBD1. The CDR3 consists of 13 residues. CDR1 and CDR2 from the germline V gene are WSHSY and SAAADI. Trimming cost V 6 bases and J 8 bases; bases outside gene matches: 8. The CDR3, as DNA: TGCGCCAGCAGCACGGGACAGGGTCTTCAGCAGTACTTC. Protein product: CASSTGQGLQQYF.

The V and J genes are TRBV6-1 and TRBJ2-1; 8 bases match TRBD2. This CDR3 comprises 18 residues. The trim removed 1 base at V and 3 bases at J, leaving 11 bases unmatched. Germline V gene data show CDR1 as MNHNS and CDR2 as SASEGT. CDR3 residues: CASSEDGSSGRSYNEQFF. DNA for the CDR3: TGTGCCAGCAGTGAAGATGGGTCTAGCGGGCGAAGCTACAATGAGCAGTTCTTC.

The chain employs TRBV4-2 and TRBJ2-6; D is unresolved. Per the germline V gene, CDR1 is LGHNA and CDR2 is YNFKEQ. CDR3 length: 16 residues. V was pared by 1 base and J by 0 bases, with 7 bases between. The CDR3 DNA reads as TGTGCCAGCAGCCAAGGGTACAGCTCTGGGGCCAACGTCCTGACTTTC. Translating it yields CASSQGYSSGANVLTF.

This clone was seen a handful of times. At one end the junction does not follow the germline gene, possibly because of a read error. Written as DNA, the CDR3 is TGTGCCAGCACTGACACCGGGACTAGCTTTCTCTTC. As protein: CASTDTGTSFLF. The rearrangement links TRBV7-2 to TRBJ2-1; 9 bases match TRBD2. Germline lookup yields CDR1 SGHTA and CDR2 FQGNSA. The CDR3 spans 12 residues.

The gene calls are TRBV6-5 and TRBJ2-5; unclear D gene. Germline V gives CDR1 MNHEY, CDR2 SVGAGI. The CDR3 sequence is 11 residues long. Trimming pared 4 bases from V and 4 bases from J, leaving 4 bases between. Written as DNA, the CDR3 is TGTGCCAGCAGTTCACGAGAGACCCAGTACTTC. Translated: CASSSRETQYF.

This clone turned up a few times. The chain links TRBV25-1 to TRBJ1-5; TRBD1 matches 7 bases. The germline gives CDR1 MGHDK, CDR2 SYGVNS. CDR3 length equals 14 residues. V gave up 4 bases and J gave up 5 bases; unmatched junction bases: 5. CDR3 in amino acids: CASSGQGGYQPQHF. CDR3 bases: TGTGCCAGCAGTGGACAGGGAGGTTATCAGCCCCAGCATTTT.

This chain joins TRBV7-9 and TRBJ1-2; D is undetermined. The germline CDR1 and CDR2 sequences are SEHNR and FQNEAQ (reference sequence). The CDR3 contains 14 residues. Trimming stripped 2 bases from V and 6 bases from J, with 13 bases between. CDR3 nucleotides: TGTGCCAGCAGCTTATCCCTTGGACGGGATGGCTACACCTTC. This encodes CASSLSLGRDGYTF.

The sample holds one count of this clone. The V call is TRBV27, the J call TRBJ2-7; 13 nucleotides line up with TRBD2. The V segment lost 4 bases and the J segment 9 bases; nucleotides outside the gene matches: 18. There are 18 residues in the CDR3. CDR1 and CDR2 from the germline V gene are MNHEY and SMNVEV (reference sequence). CDR3 sequence reads: CASSSIARTSGSDDRQYF. DNA for the CDR3: TGTGCCAGCAGTTCTATCGCCCGGACTAGCGGGAGCGATGATAGGCAGTACTTC.

The DNA for the CDR3 is TGTGCCAGCAGCCAAGGCCCAGGGGGCGCCCACGAGCAGTACTTC. It translates to CASSQGPGGAHEQYF. The chain is built from TRBV4-2 and TRBJ2-7; 8 bases fit TRBD1. CDR1 LGHNA and CDR2 YNFKEQ come from the germline V gene. CDR3 length: 15 amino acids. J gave up 5 bases and V 1 base, and 7 bases lay outside the gene matches.

This clone was recorded only once. The chain links TRBV7-9 to TRBJ2-7, with TRBD1 identical over 10 bases. Losses at the gene ends were 1 base for V and 2 bases for J; bases not matched to a gene: 5. This CDR3 has 16 amino acids. Germline V gives CDR1 SEHNR, CDR2 FQNEAQ (reference sequence). CDR3 in DNA: TGTGCCAGCAGCTTAGGGACAGGGGGAGAGACCTACGAGCAGTACTTC. This translates into CASSLGTGGETYEQYF.

The rearrangement joins TRBV21-1 to TRBJ1-2. TRBV21-1 is classified as a pseudogene. The CDR3 is made up of 14 amino acids. DNA for the CDR3: TGTGCCAGCAGCAAAGAGATAGGGCGGTATGGCTACACCTTC. Protein product: CASSKEIGRYGYTF.

The chain joins TRBV18 to TRBJ1-2; 10 nucleotides align to TRBD1. V shed 0 bases and J 8 bases; nucleotides not matched to a gene: 3. This CDR3 region has 14 residues. Germline values: CDR1 KGHSH, CDR2 LQKENI. The CDR3: CASSPPGDRGGYTF. DNA for the CDR3: TGTGCCAGCTCACCACCTGGGGACAGGGGAGGCTACACCTTC.